The entry below describes one TCR beta chain. Collection of blood occurred at baseline, at cycle 4 day 1, and at cycle 7 day 1. CDR3 length: 15 amino acids. The ends lost 2 bases at V and 5 bases at J; junction bases unmatched: 11. Germline lookup yields CDR1 SQVTM and CDR2 ANQGSEA. Here immunoSEQ multiplex PCR was the method, and the copy in TCRdb shows in-frame clones only, minus some. Of about 91,000 clones in the sample, more than 70% were seen once. This record belongs to a study of OX40 agonist ivuxolimab in advanced cancers. This clonotype was obtained from an adult with an advanced solid tumor such as melanoma, head and neck, liver or kidney cancer. The sample was CD4+ or CD8+ T cells sorted from blood, taken in a trial of the OX40 agonist ivuxolimab. The J gene is TRBJ2-5, the V gene TRBV29-1; 7 bases are shared with TRBD1. The CDR3 coding sequence is TGCAGCGTTGAACGCACCGGCGGCAGGGGGGAGACCCAGTACTTC. It specifies CSVERTGGRGETQYF.